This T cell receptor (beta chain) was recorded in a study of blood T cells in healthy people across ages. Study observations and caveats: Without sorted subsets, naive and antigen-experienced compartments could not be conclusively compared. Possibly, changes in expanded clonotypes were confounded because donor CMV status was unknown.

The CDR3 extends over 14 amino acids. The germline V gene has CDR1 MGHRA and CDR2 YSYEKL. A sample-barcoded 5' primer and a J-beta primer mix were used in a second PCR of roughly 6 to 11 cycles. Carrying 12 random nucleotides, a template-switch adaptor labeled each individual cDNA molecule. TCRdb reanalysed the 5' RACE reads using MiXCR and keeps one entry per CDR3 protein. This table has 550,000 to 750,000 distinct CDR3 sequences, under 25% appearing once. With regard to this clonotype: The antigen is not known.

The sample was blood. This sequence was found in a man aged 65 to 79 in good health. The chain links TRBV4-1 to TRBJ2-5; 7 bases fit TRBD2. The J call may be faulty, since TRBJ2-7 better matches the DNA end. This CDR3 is CASSQETGGYEQYF. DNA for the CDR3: TGCGCCAGCAGCCAAGAAACGGGGGGCTACGAGCAGTACTTC.